A selection of T cell receptor beta chains follows, all from one sample in a study of blood T cells in healthy people across ages. A single record per CDR3 protein comes from TCRdb applying MiXCR to the 5' RACE reads. Among hundreds of thousands of distinct CDR3 sequences listed, around a fifth were seen once. Source material: blood. Receptors originate from a man aged 70-80 years in good health. The CDR3 runs from the conserved cysteine through the conserved F or W. The D gene is left open where the match is weak. The size field is filled for only some rows; it gives once, few, many or a size class.

d_call clone_size cdr3_length j_call v_call cdr3_nt cdr3_aa
NA NA 14 TRBJ1-2 TRBV24-1 TGTGCCACCAGTGATTTGAATGGAGGCTATGGCTACACCTTC CATSDLNGGYGYTF
TRBD1 NA 14 TRBJ2-5 TRBV28 TGTGCCAGCAGCGACAGGGGCCGACAAGAGACCCAGTACTTC CASSDRGRQETQYF
NA few 16 TRBJ2-3 TRBV7-6 TGTGCCAGCAGCCAAGCCTTGGGGGGTCCGGGAGATACGCAGTATTTT CASSQALGGPGDTQYF
NA NA 9 TRBJ1-1 TRBV20-1 TGCACGGGGAGCACTGAAGCTTTCTTT CTGSTEAFF
NA NA 14 TRBJ2-1 TRBV27 TGTGCCAGCAGTTTATGGAGGGCCTACAATGAGCAGTTCTTC CASSLWRAYNEQFF
TRBD1 NA 15 TRBJ2-2 TRBV4-1 TGCGCCAGCCAACTCCTGGACAGGGAATCCGGGGAGCTGTTTTTT CASQLLDRESGELFF
NA NA 12 TRBJ2-5 TRBV11-2 TGTGCCAGCAGCTTGAGCAGCTGGGGGCAGTACTTC CASSLSSWGQYF
TRBD2 few 16 TRBJ2-1 TRBV6-5 TGTGCCAGCAGTTACTCGTTTGCGGGGGGGGTCTATGAGCAGTTCTTC CASSYSFAGGVYEQFF
TRBD1 NA 14 TRBJ1-1 TRBV6-1 TGTGCCAGCAGGGGCGGACAGGGGAACGCTGAAGCTTTCTTT CASRGGQGNAEAFF
NA many 12 TRBJ2-5 TRBV28 TGTGCCAGCAGCTCCATGGTGGAGACCCAGTACTTC CASSSMVETQYF
TRBD1 few 13 TRBJ1-5 TRBV20-1 TGCAGCGCCTCCCGGGACAGTAATCAGCCCCAGCATTTT CSASRDSNQPQHF
NA few 15 TRBJ2-7 TRBV3-1 TGTGCCAGCCAAAAGGAGCGAGGGTCCGCCTACGAGCAGTACTTC CASQKERGSAYEQYF
TRBD1 few 14 TRBJ1-5 TRBV2 TGTGCCGGCGGACAGGGGATCCCCAATCAGCCCCAGCATTTT CAGGQGIPNQPQHF
TRBD1 many 16 TRBJ2-4 TRBV24-1 TGTGCCACCAGTGATTCCGGGACAGGCTCCAAAAACATTCAGTACTTC CATSDSGTGSKNIQYF
NA few 15 TRBJ2-7 TRBV7-9 TGTGCCAGCAGCTTAGCGAGGACAGTTGTCTACGAGCAGTACTTC CASSLARTVVYEQYF
NA few 13 TRBJ1-4 TRBV13 TGTGCCAGCAGCTTGACACCGAGAGAAAAACTGTTTTTT CASSLTPREKLFF
TRBD1 few 16 TRBJ1-4 TRBV5-1 TGCGCCAGCAGCCCCGGCGGGACAGGGGTTAATGAAAAACTGTTTTTT CASSPGGTGVNEKLFF
NA few 15 TRBJ2-7 TRBV20-1 TGCAGTGCTAGAGATTCCGGGGCCATGACCTACGAGCAGTACTTC CSARDSGAMTYEQYF
NA few 17 TRBJ1-3 TRBV12-3/TRBV12-4 TGTGCCAGCAGTTCGGGGGATGGTCGGGCCCCTGGAAACACCATATATTTT CASSSGDGRAPGNTIYF
TRBD2 few 14 TRBJ2-3 TRBV10-3 TGTGCCATCAGTGCTAGCGGGACCACAGATACGCAGTATTTT CAISASGTTDTQYF
TRBD1 NA 13 TRBJ2-1 TRBV28 TGTGCCAGCAGGGCCAGGGGGTACAATGAGCAGTTCTTC CASRARGYNEQFF
NA few 10 TRBJ2-1 TRBV20-1 TGCAGTGCTAGTTCTCGTGAGCAGTTCTTC CSASSREQFF
NA few 14 TRBJ2-3 TRBV6-6 TGTGCCAGCAGTATACAGGATACAACAGATACGCAGTATTTT CASSIQDTTDTQYF
NA NA 14 TRBJ2-3 TRBV5-6 TGTGCCAGCACCGCGGTAGAGGTGGCAGATACGCAGTATTTT CASTAVEVADTQYF
NA few 16 TRBJ2-7 TRBV11-2 TGTGCCAGCAGCCCGATACAGGGAGCACCACCCTACGAGCAGTACTTC CASSPIQGAPPYEQYF
TRBD2 NA 16 TRBJ2-1 TRBV6-6 TGTGCCAGCAGTTACTCCGCTAGCGGGAGGGCCAATGAGCAGTTCTTC CASSYSASGRANEQFF
NA NA 15 TRBJ1-5 TRBV3-1 TGTGCCAGCAGCCAAGATACACGGAACAATCAGCCCCAGCATTTT CASSQDTRNNQPQHF
NA few 13 TRBJ1-2 TRBV20-1 TGCAGTGCTATACCCGGAGCTAACTATGGCTACACCTTC CSAIPGANYGYTF
NA few 16 TRBJ1-4 TRBV7-9 TGTGCCAGCAGCGCCCTAGGGGTTCTGATGGATGAAAAACTGTTTTTT CASSALGVLMDEKLFF
TRBD2 NA 14 TRBJ2-1 TRBV5-1 TGCGCCAGCAGCTTGGGGACTAGGAGCAATGAGCAGTTCTTC CASSLGTRSNEQFF
TRBD1 few 16 TRBJ1-3 TRBV7-9 TGTGCCAGCAGCCCACCAGACAGGGAGGCTGGAAACACCATATATTTT CASSPPDREAGNTIYF
TRBD1 once 14 TRBJ1-5 TRBV20-1 TGCAGTGCGTGGGGACAGGGAGCATTTCAGCCCCAGCATTTT CSAWGQGAFQPQHF
TRBD1 NA 16 TRBJ1-1 TRBV20-1 TGCAGTGCTCCCAACAGGGGGCGCGGGGGGAACACTGAAGCTTTCTTT CSAPNRGRGGNTEAFF
NA few 16 TRBJ1-4 TRBV20-1 TGCAGTGCTAGAGAAAAAACGGGGCGTCCTAATGAAAAACTGTTTTTT CSAREKTGRPNEKLFF
NA NA 13 TRBJ2-5 TRBV12-3/TRBV12-4 TGTGCCAGCAGTCCACCGGGGCCCGGGACCCAGTACTTC CASSPPGPGTQYF
NA few 18 TRBJ1-1 TRBV7-9 TGTGCCAGCAGCCCCTGGGGTGTGGGGGGCTCTTCGAACACTGAAGCTTTCTTT CASSPWGVGGSSNTEAFF
NA NA 19 TRBJ2-4 TRBV14 TGTGCCAGCAGCCAAACTTTGAGTGTAGGACTCTCTGCCAAAAACACTCAGTACTTC CASSQTLSVGLSAKNTQYF
NA NA 16 TRBJ2-1 TRBV20-1 TGCAGTGCTAGTGGCCCTTCCGCAGGTTTTTGGAATGAGCAGTTCTTC CSASGPSAGFWNEQFF
NA NA 15 TRBJ2-7 TRBV5-1 TGCGCCAGCAGCTTCATACAGGGAAGGGACTACGAGCAGTACTTC CASSFIQGRDYEQYF
NA NA 14 TRBJ2-3 TRBV24-1 TGTGCCACCAGACAGGGGAGGAACACAGATACGCAGTATTTT CATRQGRNTDTQYF
NA NA 12 TRBJ2-1 TRBV7-2 TGTGCCAGCCTCAAAGGTGTCAATGAGCAGTTCTTC CASLKGVNEQFF
NA few 12 TRBJ2-2 TRBV3-1 TGTGCCAGCAGCCAAGGGCCCGGGGAGCTGTTTTTT CASSQGPGELFF
TRBD2 NA 17 TRBJ2-3 TRBV4-1 TGCGCCAGCAGCCCCTTGGGAGGGGTGGGGAGCACAGATACGCAGTATTTT CASSPLGGVGSTDTQYF
NA NA 12 TRBJ2-6 TRBV6-1 TGTGCCAACCGCTCTGGGGCCAACGTCCTGACTTTC CANRSGANVLTF
NA NA 13 TRBJ2-1 TRBV7-2 TGTGCCAGCAGCGCTTTCACGGACAATGAGCAGTTCTTC CASSAFTDNEQFF
TRBD1 many 14 TRBJ1-2 TRBV12-3/TRBV12-4 TGTGCCAGCAGCACCGGGACAGGGGGCGATGGCTACACCTTC CASSTGTGGDGYTF
NA few 17 TRBJ2-1 TRBV11-2 TGTGCCAGCAGCTTAATCCCGCGGGATACTGCATACAATGAGCAGTTCTTC CASSLIPRDTAYNEQFF
TRBD1 few 13 TRBJ2-2 TRBV20-1 TGCAGCGGCGAAAGGGGGCGAACCGGGGAGCTGTTTTTT CSGERGRTGELFF
NA few 15 TRBJ1-4 TRBV11-2 TGTGCCAGCAGCTTAGATGGCAAAACTAATGAAAAACTGTTTTTT CASSLDGKTNEKLFF
NA many 10 TRBJ2-1 TRBV29-1 TGCAGTGCTAGGTTCAATGAGCAGTTCTTC CSARFNEQFF